Given below is one T cell receptor beta chain in context. Its antigen is unidentified. This specimen comes from a study of T cells expressing NK-cell markers. Points from the study as a whole: The same clonotypes also predominated in the CD3+CD56-NKG2C+ fraction of a few donors. More than five donors had dominant NKG2C+ clonotypes that comprised about 1.0-8% of their CD8+ T cells.

TCRdb reprocessed the 5' RACE reads and reports one entry per CDR3 protein, with no DNA. The sample totals about 300,000 distinct CDR3 sequences. Germline CDR1 is DFQATT and CDR2 is SNEGSKA (reference sequence). The CDR3 loop spans 13 amino acids. The chain carries TRBV20-1 and TRBJ1-1; TCRdb reports TRBD1, a call that lacks DNA to check it against. This TCR was recovered from a woman between 18 and 70 years old in good health. Material for sequencing was blood T cells: a sorted CD56 or NKG2C T cell subset, CD4+ or CD8+ T cells, or bulk PBMC T cells (not recorded which). CDR3 sequence reads: CSALTGENTEAFF.